The T cell receptor (beta chain) under discussion was sequenced for a study of PD-L1 blockade in urothelial cancer. Study summary: Between 0 and 3 prior chemotherapy regimens had been given to patients.

The sample's time point: pretreatment peripheral blood. Data came from immunoSEQ multiplex PCR; TCRdb stores just in-frame clones and leaves some out. The sample shows about 93,000 clones, 90% of them seen only once. In its sample, this clone was seen once. The clonotype originates from a man aged 55 to 70 with urothelial cancer. The sequencing here drew on PBMCs, taken around atezolizumab (anti-PD-L1) treatment.

CDR3 in amino acids: CASTDFGEKLFF. The CDR3 DNA follows: TGTGCCAGCACCGACTTTGGGGAAAAACTGTTTTTT. V usage is TRBV5-6 and J usage is TRBJ1-4; D is uncertain. The V end lost 6 bases, the J end lost 8 bases, and 11 bases lay between the germline ends. From germline, CDR1 is SGHDT and CDR2 YYEEEE. This CDR3 contains 12 residues.